Listed here are 16 T cell receptor beta chains from one sample, sequenced in a study of regulatory T cells in long-lasting Graves disease. The time point here: newly diagnosed GD, antithyroid drugs for less than 3 months. Scientists built the TCR library using RNA that was extracted from PBMCs. TCR beta libraries were built with iRepertoire HTBI primers and Arm-PCR of CDR3 regions. A single record per CDR3 protein comes from TCRdb applying MiXCR to the multiplex PCR reads. The sample contains approximately 350,000 distinct CDR3 sequences, 16% of which appear only once. The same data also went into a second study, on T cells in Graves' hyperthyroidism and ophthalmopathy.

The material sequenced was peripheral blood mononuclear cells (PBMCs), taken at new diagnosis, from a patient treated with antithyroid drugs. Receptor source: a man aged 40-50 years with Graves disease.

CDR3 in amino acids: CSASADTQYF. The CDR3 nucleotides are TGCAGTGCTAGTGCGGATACGCAGTATTTT. V and J are TRBV20-1 and TRBJ2-3; D call uncertain. Trimming took 3 bases from V and 6 from J, leaving 4 bases between them. Germline V lookup: CDR1 DFQATT, CDR2 SNEGSKA (reference sequence). The CDR3 is made up of 10 amino acids.

The V and J genes are TRBV10-3 and TRBJ2-4; a possible D gene is TRBD1 (6 bases). Germline V gene data show CDR1 as ENHRY and CDR2 as SYGVKD. The CDR3 extends over 16 amino acids. Trimming removed 2 bases at V and 6 bases at J, with 17 bases between. The CDR3 spells CAISEQDRATTNIQYF. CDR3 coding DNA: TGTGCCATCAGTGAGCAGGACAGAGCAACGACAAACATTCAGTACTTC.

The rearrangement joins TRBV10-3 to TRBJ2-3; D is possibly TRBD2 (6 bases). Germline loops: CDR1 ENHRY, CDR2 SYGVKD. The V end was cut by 6 bases, the J end by 2 bases, with 12 bases between. The CDR3 covers 14 residues. CDR3 bases: TGTGCCATCAGGACCGGGACTTTCACAGATACGCAGTATTTT. Translating it yields CAIRTGTFTDTQYF.

As for this clonotype: One base away lies a much larger clone, so this may be a sequencing read error. V gene TRBV6-1 combines with J gene TRBJ2-2; D is perhaps TRBD2 (5 bases). The V and J ends lost 8 bases and 7 bases respectively, with 17 bases between them. CDR1 and CDR2 (germline): MNHNS, SASEGT. There are 14 residues in the CDR3. This chain's CDR3 is CASCLDGIVGELFF. CDR3 DNA: TGTGCCAGCTGCCTTGACGGGATTGTCGGGGAGCTGTTTTTT.

V gene TRBV24-1 combines with J gene TRBJ2-3; 13 bases agree with TRBD2. Trimming removed 4 bases from V and 5 bases from J; junction bases left unmatched: 5. Germline V gives CDR1 KGHDR, CDR2 SFDVKD. The CDR3 has 16 residues. The CDR3 DNA sequence: TGTGCCACCAGTGACACAAGACTAGCGGGAGGAGATACGCAGTATTTT. This sequence encodes CATSDTRLAGGDTQYF.

The chain combines TRBV5-1 with TRBJ2-2, with TRBD1 matching over 10 bases. The CDR3 length is 14 residues. V dropped 5 bases and J dropped 4; count of bases not matched to a gene: 2. CDR1 and CDR2 from the germline V gene are SGHRS and YFSETQ. This CDR3 reads CASRWTGGTGELFF. DNA for the CDR3: TGCGCCAGCAGGTGGACAGGGGGCACCGGGGAGCTGTTTTTT.

This clonotype was recorded many times. The V gene is TRBV28, the J gene TRBJ2-5; D remains ambiguous. The germline CDR1 and CDR2 sequences are MDHEN and SYDVKM. The CDR3 extends over 12 amino acids. V gave up 4 bases and J gave up 5 bases, with 8 bases separating them. The CDR3 sequence: CASSSVRETQYF. Here the CDR3 DNA reads TGTGCCAGCAGTTCAGTCCGGGAGACCCAGTACTTC.

This clonotype showed up many times. V is TRBV12-3 or TRBV12-4 and J is TRBJ1-2; TRBD1 might be the D (5 bases). V lost 4 bases to trimming and J lost 1 base, with 13 bases between them. This CDR3 spans 15 amino acids. The CDR3 here is CASSSGAPLNYGYTF. CDR3 DNA sequence: TGTGCCAGCAGTTCTGGGGCCCCGCTTAACTATGGCTACACCTTC.

This clonotype has at least ten counts. The rearrangement uses TRBV20-1 and TRBJ2-1; D is perhaps TRBD1 (5 bases). CDR1 is DFQATT and CDR2 is SNEGSKA in the germline V gene (reference sequence). Trimming shortened V by 6 bases and J by 4 bases, and 19 bases separated the two germline ends. CDR3 length: 15 amino acids. CDR3 coding DNA: TGCAGTGCGCAGGGTCGACAAATTACTTACAATGAGCAGTTCTTC. Amino acids: CSAQGRQITYNEQFF.

On this clonotype itself: This clone may be a read error of a much larger clone one base away. The chain couples TRBV4-1 to TRBJ2-3; 10 positions agree with TRBD2. The J call may be faulty, since TRBJ2-5 better matches the DNA end. This CDR3 comprises 17 residues. Germline V gives CDR1 MGHRA, CDR2 YSYEKL. CDR3 protein: CASSQDHLAGVRPAQYF. DNA for the CDR3: TGCGCCAGCAGCCAAGATCACCTAGCGGGGGTCCGCCCGGCCCAGTACTTC.

The V and J genes are TRBV24-1 and TRBJ1-2; D not certain. Trimming shortened V by 3 bases and J by 1 base, and 5 bases separated the two germline ends. Germline CDR1 and CDR2: KGHDR and SFDVKD. The CDR3 totals 13 residues. CDR3 in amino acids: CATSDPFNYGYTF. In DNA form, the CDR3 reads TGTGCCACCAGTGATCCCTTTAACTATGGCTACACCTTC.

There are many counts of this clonotype. The chain links TRBV3-1 to TRBJ1-1; D call uncertain. The V gene's germline CDR1 is LGHDT and CDR2 YNNKEL (reference sequence). This CDR3 contains 15 residues. Trimming pared 4 bases from V and 4 bases from J, leaving 16 bases between. CDR3 in amino acids: CASSLHGGPSTEAFF. CDR3 in DNA: TGTGCCAGCAGCCTCCACGGAGGACCAAGCACTGAAGCTTTCTTT.

Concerning this clonotype: A read error is likely, as this CDR3 ends without the conserved phenylalanine or tryptophan. The CDR3 protein is CASSGRGMTEAFL. Written as DNA, the CDR3 is TGTGCCAGCAGTGGACGAGGAATGACTGAAGCTTTCCTT. The V and J genes are TRBV2 and TRBJ1-1; D is undetermined. The CDR3 spans 13 residues. Germline lookup yields CDR1 SNHLY and CDR2 FYNNEI. Trimming cost V 4 bases and J 5 bases, with 11 bases left between them.

This chain links TRBV4-1 with TRBJ1-4, with D uncertain. CDR1 MGHRA and CDR2 YSYEKL come from the germline V gene. Deletions cut 0 bases from V and 15 bases from J, with 14 bases between. The CDR3 is made up of 13 amino acids. CDR3 loop: CASSQEILIRVFF. The DNA for the CDR3 is TGCGCCAGCAGCCAAGAGATTCTCATAAGGGTGTTTTTT.

The chain links TRBV3-1 to TRBJ2-5; 12 nucleotides match TRBD2. The ends lost 4 bases at V and 7 bases at J; junction bases unmatched: 10. Germline lookup yields CDR1 LGHDT and CDR2 YNNKEL (reference sequence). The CDR3 consists of 16 residues. The CDR3 DNA follows: TGTGCCAGCAGCCCCCGACTAGCGGGGGCGTCAGGGACCCAGTACTTC. Amino acids: CASSPRLAGASGTQYF.

The sample holds a few counts of this clonotype. The CDR3 sequence: CASSLTIAGGQPNTGELFF. The DNA for the CDR3 is TGTGCCAGCAGCTTAACTATAGCGGGGGGCCAACCGAACACCGGGGAGCTGTTTTTT. The chain combines TRBV5-5 with TRBJ2-2; 10 nucleotides align to TRBD2. The CDR3 sequence is 19 residues long. V dropped 2 bases and J dropped 0; count of bases not matched to a gene: 10. Germline lookup yields CDR1 SGHKS and CDR2 YYEKEE (reference sequence).